These 31 T cell receptor beta chains share one sample of origin, sequenced in a study of identical twins. A single record per CDR3 protein comes from TCRdb applying MiXCR to the 5' RACE reads. The data hold approximately 690,000 distinct CDR3 sequences, with roughly 6% observed a single time. Source material: naive T cells sorted from blood. Source of these receptors: a young man in good health.

This clonotype turned up a few times. The chain carries TRBV7-2 and TRBJ2-3, with TRBD2 identical over 9 bases. CDR3 size: 15 residues. V trimming: 7 bases; J trimming: 5 bases; junction bases outside the gene matches: 10. The germline V gene has CDR1 SGHTA and CDR2 FQGNSA. Here the CDR3 reads CASNVGGRAIDTQYF. The DNA for the CDR3 is TGTGCCAGCAACGTCGGCGGGAGGGCCATAGATACGCAGTATTTT.

The table lists this clonotype with many counts. This chain links TRBV12-3 or TRBV12-4 with TRBJ2-1; D assignment may be TRBD1 or TRBD2 (5 bases each). V lost 8 bases to trimming and J lost 5 bases, with 19 bases between them. The CDR3 consists of 15 residues. The CDR3 DNA sequence: TGTGCCAGCCGGGTGGGGGTTGGCCTGGACAATGAGCAGTTCTTC. Translating it yields CASRVGVGLDNEQFF.

This clonotype was counted at least ten times. V usage is TRBV7-9 and J usage is TRBJ2-1; a weak D match, TRBD1 (5 bases). Germline values: CDR1 SEHNR, CDR2 FQNEAQ (reference sequence). Between the trimmed V and J ends, which lost 2 bases and 5 bases, there was a span of 10 bases. This CDR3 has 14 residues. This CDR3 is CASSLITGNNEQFF. The CDR3 DNA reads TGTGCCAGCAGCTTAATCACAGGAAACAATGAGCAGTTCTTC. Full variable domain (outside the CDR3, taken from reference TRBV7-9 and TRBJ2-1): DTGVSQNPRHKITKRGQNVTFRCDPISEHNRLYWYRQTLGQGPEFLTYFQNEAQLEKSRLLSDRFSAERPKGSFSTLEIQRTEQGDSAMYLCASSLITGNNEQFFGPGTRLTVL.

This rearrangement joins TRBV5-1 to TRBJ2-7; TRBD1 is a possible D gene (6 bases). V lost 2 bases to trimming and J lost 3 bases, with 12 bases between them. The CDR3 consists of 14 residues. Germline V gives CDR1 SGHRS, CDR2 YFSETQ. This chain's CDR3 is CASSLAGADYEQYV. CDR3 nucleotides: TGCGCCAGCAGCTTAGCAGGGGCGGACTACGAGCAGTACGTC.

J is TRBJ1-5 and V is TRBV6-8, with D hard to call. CDR3 length equals 16 residues. Looked up from germline, CDR1 is MNHGY and CDR2 is SAAAGT. Trimming cost V 7 bases and J 0 bases, with 16 bases left between them. CDR3 sequence: CASTFEEGFSNQPQHF. In DNA, the CDR3 is TGTGCCAGCACCTTTGAGGAGGGTTTTAGCAATCAGCCCCAGCATTTT.

This clonotype was seen more than once but under ten times. The chain uses TRBV7-9 and TRBJ1-3, with D tentatively TRBD1 (5 bases). In germline, CDR1 is SEHNR, CDR2 FQNEAQ (reference sequence). The CDR3 sequence is 15 residues long. The V and J ends lost 5 bases and 4 bases respectively, with 15 bases between them. The CDR3 loop reads CASSPRRGAGNTIYF. In DNA form, the CDR3 reads TGTGCCAGCAGCCCACGGAGGGGCGCGGGAAACACCATATATTTT.

This clonotype was observed many times. The chain employs TRBV20-1 and TRBJ2-3, with no clear D. The germline V gene encodes CDR1 DFQATT and CDR2 SNEGSKA (reference sequence). Trimming took 1 base from V and 3 from J, leaving 2 bases between them. The CDR3 is made up of 11 amino acids. The CDR3 sequence: CSARVTDTQYF. The CDR3 nucleotides read TGCAGTGCTAGAGTGACAGATACGCAGTATTTT.

At least ten counts were recorded for this clonotype. The CDR3 bases are TGTGCCAGCAGTTTAGGCAGGGGGTGGTTAAACACCGGGGAGCTGTTTTTT. Its protein product is CASSLGRGWLNTGELFF. The V and J genes are TRBV12-3 or TRBV12-4 and TRBJ2-2, with TRBD1 identical over 7 bases. The CDR3 runs 17 residues. Trimming removed 1 base from V and 2 bases from J; junction bases left unmatched: 7.

This clonotype was seen ten or more times. The V call is TRBV27, the J call TRBJ2-2, with D hard to call. V lost 9 bases to trimming and J lost 7 bases, with 18 bases between them. CDR3 length equals 14 residues. CDR1 and CDR2 from the germline V gene are MNHEY and SMNVEV (reference sequence). The CDR3 nucleotides read TGTGCCAGTAGACCTACATTTGTTGTCGGGGAGCTGTTTTTT. This codes for CASRPTFVVGELFF.

This chain joins TRBV12-3 or TRBV12-4 and TRBJ2-5; D gene uncertain. V lost 5 bases to trimming and J lost 3 bases, with 13 bases between them. The CDR3 runs to 14 residues. This chain's CDR3 is CASSPIGREETQYF. The CDR3 region has the DNA TGTGCCAGCAGTCCCATAGGACGAGAAGAGACCCAGTACTTC.

The chain couples TRBV6-1 to TRBJ2-3; D may match TRBD1 or TRBD2 (5 bases each). CDR3 length: 14 residues. The V gene's germline CDR1 is MNHNS and CDR2 SASEGT. V was shortened by 6 bases and J by 3 bases, with 13 bases between the two germline ends. In DNA, the CDR3 is TGTGCCAGCAGCCAGAGGGGTAGAACAGATACGCAGTATTTT. Its protein is CASSQRGRTDTQYF.

In this sample, this clonotype turned up a few times. The chain combines TRBV11-2 with TRBJ2-2, with 7 bases lining up with TRBD2. The CDR3 runs to 18 residues. Per germline, CDR1 SGHAT and CDR2 FQNNGV. V trimming: 0 bases; J trimming: 5 bases; junction bases outside the gene matches: 12. The CDR3 loop is CASSLELAREFGTGELFF. The CDR3 nucleotides are TGTGCCAGCAGCTTAGAACTAGCGAGAGAGTTCGGTACCGGGGAGCTGTTTTTT.

J is TRBJ1-1 and V is TRBV3-1; D unclear. Germline V gene sequence: CDR1 LGHDT, CDR2 YNNKEL (reference sequence). The V gene lost 2 bases and the J gene lost 4 bases, with 14 bases spanning the gap. The CDR3 has 15 residues. The CDR3 DNA reads TGTGCCAGCAGCCAACTTGAATGGGGTAGCACTGAAGCTTTCTTT. Amino acids: CASSQLEWGSTEAFF.

J is TRBJ2-3 and V is TRBV7-8; 7 bases map to TRBD1. V shed 4 bases, J shed 5 bases, and the junction held 6 bases outside the gene matches. The CDR3 consists of 14 residues. Germline lookup yields CDR1 SGHVS and CDR2 FQNEAQ. CDR3 protein: CASSSQGTEDTQYF. In DNA, the CDR3 is TGTGCCAGCAGCTCACAGGGGACAGAAGATACGCAGTATTTT. The variable domain in full, completed from reference TRBV7-8 and TRBJ2-3, reads GAGVSQSPRYKVAKRGQDVALRCDPISGHVSLFWYQQALGQGPEFLTYFQNEAQLDKSGLPSDRFFAERPEGSVSTLKIQRTQQEDSAVYLCASSSQGTEDTQYFGPGTRLTVL.

The chain links TRBV27 to TRBJ2-1; 7 nucleotides agree with TRBD2. Unmatched junction bases numbered 1, after V lost 8 bases and J lost 0 bases. CDR1 and CDR2 from the germline V gene are MNHEY and SMNVEV (reference sequence). The CDR3 runs to 13 residues. CDR3 nucleotides: TGTGCCAGCCGGGACTACTCCTACAATGAGCAGTTCTTC. Translation gives CASRDYSYNEQFF.

This clonotype has ten or more counts. This chain links TRBV5-1 with TRBJ1-3, with 7 bases lining up with TRBD1. The CDR3 extends over 15 amino acids. V lost 3 bases and J lost 4; bases outside the gene matches: 7. Germline assignment: CDR1 SGHRS and CDR2 YFSETQ. CDR3 sequence reads: CASSSSRDSGNTIYF. In DNA, the CDR3 is TGCGCCAGCAGCTCCAGTCGGGACAGCGGAAACACCATATATTTT.

CDR3 residues: CASRSSGGRNTGELFF. The CDR3 DNA reads TGTGCCAGCAGGTCCTCTGGGGGGCGAAACACCGGGGAGCTGTTTTTT. The rearrangement links TRBV7-9 to TRBJ2-2, with D possibly being TRBD1 or TRBD2 (6 bases each). Trimming took off 6 bases at V and 2 bases at J, with 16 bases between the two ends. Germline V lookup: CDR1 SEHNR, CDR2 FQNEAQ (reference sequence). This CDR3 comprises 16 residues.

Concerning this clonotype itself: A much bigger clone sits one base away, suggesting this may be a read error. V usage is TRBV24-1 and J usage is TRBJ2-1; 7 bases are a match to TRBD1. This CDR3 is built from 13 residues. Germline V lookup: CDR1 KGHDR, CDR2 SFDVKD. CDR3 bases: TGTGACACCAGTGATTTGCAGGGGGTTGAGCAGTTCTTC. This sequence encodes CDTSDLQGVEQFF.

This clonotype was observed many times. The rearrangement uses TRBV5-1 and TRBJ2-1; 11 bases agree with TRBD2. The CDR3 is 16 amino acids. J gave up 3 bases and V 4 bases, and 6 bases lay outside the gene matches. The germline V gene encodes CDR1 SGHRS and CDR2 YFSETQ. The CDR3 coding sequence is TGCGCCAGCAGCATTACCGGGACTAGCGGCTACAATGAGCAGTTCTTC. Amino acids: CASSITGTSGYNEQFF.

This CDR3 is CATSDPNWGRNYNEQFF. The CDR3 nucleotides read TGTGCCACCAGTGACCCAAACTGGGGACGGAATTACAATGAGCAGTTCTTC. V and J are TRBV24-1 and TRBJ2-1, with D perhaps TRBD1 or TRBD2 (5 bases each). Germline V gives CDR1 KGHDR, CDR2 SFDVKD. The ends were cut back, 4 bases at V and 4 bases at J, with 19 bases in the middle. This CDR3 comprises 17 residues.

This clonotype was observed many times. The chain couples TRBV4-2 to TRBJ2-5, with a possible D match to TRBD2 (6 bases). The germline V gene encodes CDR1 LGHNA and CDR2 YNFKEQ. The V and J ends lost 2 bases and 2 bases respectively, with 9 bases between them. The CDR3 sequence is 14 residues long. The CDR3 sequence is CASSQSGRQETQYF. In DNA, the CDR3 is TGTGCCAGCAGCCAATCCGGGAGACAAGAGACCCAGTACTTC.

CDR3 in amino acids: CASSESVLAGYEQYV. DNA for the CDR3: TGCGCCAGCAGTGAGTCGGTCCTAGCGGGGTACGAGCAGTACGTC. This rearrangement joins TRBV10-2 to TRBJ2-7; the match to TRBD2 covers 9 bases. The germline V gene encodes CDR1 WSHSY and CDR2 SAAADI. J was trimmed by 4 bases and V by 0 bases; bases with no gene match: 4. The CDR3 spans 15 residues.

In its sample, this clonotype was seen many times. V is TRBV10-3 and J is TRBJ1-2; the D is unclear. The CDR3 is 12 residues long. Germline V gives CDR1 ENHRY, CDR2 SYGVKD. The V end was cut by 2 bases, the J end by 6 bases, with 7 bases between. CDR3 residues: CAISEDRNGYTF. For the CDR3, the DNA is TGTGCCATCAGTGAGGATCGGAATGGCTACACCTTC.

This chain joins TRBV10-3 and TRBJ1-1; unclear D gene. CDR3 size: 12 residues. V was clipped by 8 bases and J by 1 base, with 8 bases between them. CDR1 is ENHRY and CDR2 is SYGVKD in the germline V gene. In nucleotides, the CDR3 is TGTGCCATCTGGGATCAGAACACTGAAGCTTTCTTT. Its translation: CAIWDQNTEAFF.

The chain has TRBV16 and TRBJ2-5, with D unresolved. CDR3 length: 15 amino acids. Germline-derived CDR1 and CDR2 are KGHSY and FQNENV. With 5 bases removed from V and 1 base from J, the gap between germline ends came to 14 bases. The CDR3 sequence is CASSSSYSFQETQYF. Here the CDR3 DNA reads TGTGCCAGCAGCTCCTCTTACAGTTTCCAAGAGACCCAGTACTTC.

This clonotype was counted many times. The chain employs TRBV27 and TRBJ2-7; the D call may be TRBD1 or TRBD2 (5 bases each). Trimming left V 4 bases short and J 5 bases short, with 12 bases between. The CDR3 has 13 amino acids. The germline gives CDR1 MNHEY, CDR2 SMNVEV (reference sequence). CDR3 DNA: TGTGCCAGCAGTTCAACCTGGGACGACGAGCAGTACGTC. Encoded protein: CASSSTWDDEQYV.

This clonotype occurred many times. The gene calls are TRBV29-1 and TRBJ1-2; D remains ambiguous. The CDR3 runs 12 residues. The V end was cut by 7 bases, the J end by 3 bases, with 12 bases between. Per germline, CDR1 SQVTM and CDR2 ANQGSEA. The CDR3 coding sequence is TGCAGCGCTCTTGCGGATTACTATGGCTACACCTTC. Its translation: CSALADYYGYTF.

The chain has TRBV27 and TRBJ2-1; the match to TRBD2 covers 13 bases. The CDR3 runs 22 residues. V shed 1 base and J 3 bases; nucleotides not matched to a gene: 18. Germline CDR1 is MNHEY and CDR2 is SMNVEV (reference sequence). The CDR3 is CASSLLATLAGGQNFVYNEQFF. The CDR3 nucleotides are TGTGCCAGCAGTTTATTAGCGACACTAGCGGGAGGGCAGAACTTTGTCTACAATGAGCAGTTCTTC.

There are many counts of this clonotype. The rearrangement uses TRBV28 and TRBJ2-3; 7 bases agree with TRBD1. The CDR3 totals 14 residues. Per germline, CDR1 MDHEN and CDR2 SYDVKM. With V trimmed by 5 bases and J by 7 bases, 9 bases remained unmatched. The CDR3 sequence: CASSKPGQLNTQYF. The CDR3 DNA follows: TGTGCCAGCAGTAAACCGGGACAGTTAAATACGCAGTATTTT.

V is TRBV20-1 and J is TRBJ2-3; 7 positions agree with TRBD1. J gave up 2 bases and V 4 bases, and 6 bases lay outside the gene matches. In germline, CDR1 is DFQATT, CDR2 SNEGSKA (reference sequence). There are 14 residues in the CDR3. The CDR3 loop is CSAIQGIYTDTQYF. The CDR3 region has the DNA TGCAGTGCTATACAGGGGATCTACACAGATACGCAGTATTTT.

This clonotype was seen many times. The CDR3 reads CASSLQGGTNYEQYF. The CDR3, as DNA: TGTGCCAGCAGCCTACAGGGTGGAACTAACTACGAGCAGTACTTC. The J gene is TRBJ2-7, the V gene TRBV5-8, with a tentative D call TRBD1 (6 bases). Looked up from germline, CDR1 is SGHTS and CDR2 is YDEGEE. The V and J ends lost 4 bases and 3 bases respectively, with 17 bases between them. This CDR3 has 15 residues.